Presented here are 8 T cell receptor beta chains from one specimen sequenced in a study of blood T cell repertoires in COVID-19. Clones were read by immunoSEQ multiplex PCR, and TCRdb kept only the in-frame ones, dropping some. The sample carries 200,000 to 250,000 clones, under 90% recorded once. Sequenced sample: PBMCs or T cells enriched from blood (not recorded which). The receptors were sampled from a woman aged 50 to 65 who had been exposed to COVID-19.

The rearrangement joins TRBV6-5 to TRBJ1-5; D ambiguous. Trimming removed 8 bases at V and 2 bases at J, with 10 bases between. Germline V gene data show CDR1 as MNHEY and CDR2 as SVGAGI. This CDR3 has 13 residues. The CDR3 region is CASLQIRNQPQHF. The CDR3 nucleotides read TGTGCCAGCTTACAGATCCGCAATCAGCCCCAGCATTTT.

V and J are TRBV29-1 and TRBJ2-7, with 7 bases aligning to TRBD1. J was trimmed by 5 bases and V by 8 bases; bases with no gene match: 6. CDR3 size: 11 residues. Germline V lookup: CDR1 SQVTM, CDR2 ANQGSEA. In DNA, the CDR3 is TGCAGCCCGGCCGGGACAGACGAGCAGTACTTC. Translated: CSPAGTDEQYF.

The CDR3 region is CATSDLGQGKDTQYF. The CDR3 nucleotides are TGTGCCACCAGTGATTTAGGACAGGGTAAAGATACGCAGTATTTT. The chain carries TRBV24-1 and TRBJ2-3, with 8 bases identical to TRBD1. V shed 1 base, J shed 5 bases, and the junction held 4 bases outside the gene matches. CDR3 size: 15 residues. CDR1 KGHDR and CDR2 SFDVKD come from the germline V gene.

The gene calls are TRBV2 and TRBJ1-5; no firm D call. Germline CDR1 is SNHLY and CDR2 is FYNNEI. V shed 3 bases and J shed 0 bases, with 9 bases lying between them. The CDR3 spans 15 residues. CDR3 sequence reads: CASSDGRDSNQPQHF. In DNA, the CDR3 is TGTGCCAGCAGTGATGGGCGGGATAGCAATCAGCCCCAGCATTTT.

The CDR3 DNA sequence: TGTGCCAGCAGCTCCGGACAGAGCTACGAGCAGTACTTC. Translated, it gives CASSSGQSYEQYF. The chain carries TRBV11-3 and TRBJ2-7; weak D call: TRBD1 (6 bases). Germline CDR1 SGHNT, CDR2 YENEEA. The CDR3 extends over 13 amino acids. Trimming left V 4 bases short and J 3 bases short, with 10 bases between.

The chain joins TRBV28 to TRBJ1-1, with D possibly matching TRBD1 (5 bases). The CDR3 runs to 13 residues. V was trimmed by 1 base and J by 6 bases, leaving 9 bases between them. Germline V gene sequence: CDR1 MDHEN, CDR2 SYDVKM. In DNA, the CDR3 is TGTGCCAGCAGTTTATCAGGGATCGCTGAAGCTTTCTTT. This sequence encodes CASSLSGIAEAFF.

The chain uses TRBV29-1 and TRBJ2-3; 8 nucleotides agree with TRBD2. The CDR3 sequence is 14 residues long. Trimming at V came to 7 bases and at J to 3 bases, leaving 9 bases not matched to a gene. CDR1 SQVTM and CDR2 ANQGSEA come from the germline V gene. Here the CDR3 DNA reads TGCAGCGCCCGGGGGGGCGGGGGAACAGATACGCAGTATTTT. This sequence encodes CSARGGGGTDTQYF.

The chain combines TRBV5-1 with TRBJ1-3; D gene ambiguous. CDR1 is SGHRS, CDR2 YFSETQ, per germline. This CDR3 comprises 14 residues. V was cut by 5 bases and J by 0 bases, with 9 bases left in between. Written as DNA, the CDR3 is TGCGCCAGCAGGTTACAGTACTCTGGAAACACCATATATTTT. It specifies CASRLQYSGNTIYF.